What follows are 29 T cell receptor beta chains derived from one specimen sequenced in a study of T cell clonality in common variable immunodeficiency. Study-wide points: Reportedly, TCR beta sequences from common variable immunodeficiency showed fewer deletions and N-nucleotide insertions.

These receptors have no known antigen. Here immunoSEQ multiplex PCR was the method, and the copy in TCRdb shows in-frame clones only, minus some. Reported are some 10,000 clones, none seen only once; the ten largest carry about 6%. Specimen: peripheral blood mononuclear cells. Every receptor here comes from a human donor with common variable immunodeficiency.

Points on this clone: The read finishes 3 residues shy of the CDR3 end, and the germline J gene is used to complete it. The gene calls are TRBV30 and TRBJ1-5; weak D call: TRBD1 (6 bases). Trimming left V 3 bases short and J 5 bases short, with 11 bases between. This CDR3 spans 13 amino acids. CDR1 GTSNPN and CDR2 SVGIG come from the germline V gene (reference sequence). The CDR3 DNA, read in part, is TGTGCCTGGAGCGGACAGCCATATCAGCCC. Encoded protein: CAWSGQPYQP. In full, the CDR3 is CAWSGQPYQPQHF.

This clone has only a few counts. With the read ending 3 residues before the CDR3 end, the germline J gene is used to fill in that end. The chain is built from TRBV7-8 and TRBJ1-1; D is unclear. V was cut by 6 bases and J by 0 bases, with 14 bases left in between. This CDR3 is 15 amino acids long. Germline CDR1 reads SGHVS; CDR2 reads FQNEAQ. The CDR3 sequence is CASRYSGQLNTEAFF. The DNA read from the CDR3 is TGTGCCAGCAGGTATTCGGGTCAGTTGAACACTGAA.

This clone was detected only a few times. Incomplete CDR3 DNA: TGTGCCAGCAGCCAAGTCGGTCCCTCGCGGGCCGGGACC. Its protein product is CASSQVGPSRAGT. The entire CDR3 protein reads CASSQVGPSRAGTQYF. This chain joins TRBV14 and TRBJ2-5, with a weak D call TRBD2 (5 bases). The read terminates 3 residues before the CDR3 end, so the remaining end is supplied by the germline J gene. Trimming removed 1 base at V and 7 bases at J, with 19 bases between. The CDR3 covers 16 residues. The V gene's germline CDR1 is SGHDN and CDR2 FVKESK.

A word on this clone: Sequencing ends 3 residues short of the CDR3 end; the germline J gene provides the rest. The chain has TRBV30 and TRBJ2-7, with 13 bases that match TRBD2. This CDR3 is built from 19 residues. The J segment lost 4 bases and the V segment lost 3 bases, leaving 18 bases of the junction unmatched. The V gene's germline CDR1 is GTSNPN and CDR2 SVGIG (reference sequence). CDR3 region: CAWSIVRTSGGTMVYEQYF. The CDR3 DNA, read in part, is TGTGCCTGGAGCATAGTTCGGACTAGCGGGGGAACGATGGTGTACGAG.

This CDR3 is CASSALERATEAFF. Partial CDR3 DNA: TGTGCCAGTAGTGCACTAGAAAGGGCCACTGAA. V gene TRBV19 combines with J gene TRBJ1-1, with D unclear. With the read ending 3 residues before the CDR3 end, the germline J gene is used to fill in that end. V gave up 5 bases and J gave up 4 bases, with 14 bases separating them. CDR1 and CDR2 (germline): LNHDA, SQIVND (reference sequence). The CDR3 runs to 14 residues.

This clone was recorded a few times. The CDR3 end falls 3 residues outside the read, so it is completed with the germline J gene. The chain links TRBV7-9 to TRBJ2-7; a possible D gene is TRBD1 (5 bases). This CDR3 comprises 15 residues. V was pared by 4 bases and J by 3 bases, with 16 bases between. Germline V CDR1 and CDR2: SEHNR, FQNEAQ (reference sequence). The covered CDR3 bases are TGTGCCAGCAGCTACGGTGTAGGCCAGGGCTACGAG. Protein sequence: CASSYGVGQGYE. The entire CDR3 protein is CASSYGVGQGYEQYF.

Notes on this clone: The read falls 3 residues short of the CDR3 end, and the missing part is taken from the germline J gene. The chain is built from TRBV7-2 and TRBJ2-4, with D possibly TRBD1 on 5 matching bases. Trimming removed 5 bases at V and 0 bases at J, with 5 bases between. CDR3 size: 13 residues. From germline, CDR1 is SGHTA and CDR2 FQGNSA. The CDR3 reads CASSQGAKNIQYF. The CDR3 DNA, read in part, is TGTGCCAGCAGCCAGGGAGCCAAAAACATT.

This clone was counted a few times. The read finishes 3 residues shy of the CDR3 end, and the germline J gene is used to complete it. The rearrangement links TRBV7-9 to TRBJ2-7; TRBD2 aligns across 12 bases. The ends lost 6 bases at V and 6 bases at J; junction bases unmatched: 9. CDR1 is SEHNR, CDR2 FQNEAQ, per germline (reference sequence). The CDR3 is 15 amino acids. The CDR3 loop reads CASSPIGLAGSEQYF. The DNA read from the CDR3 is TGTGCCAGCAGTCCAATTGGACTAGCGGGGAGCGAG.

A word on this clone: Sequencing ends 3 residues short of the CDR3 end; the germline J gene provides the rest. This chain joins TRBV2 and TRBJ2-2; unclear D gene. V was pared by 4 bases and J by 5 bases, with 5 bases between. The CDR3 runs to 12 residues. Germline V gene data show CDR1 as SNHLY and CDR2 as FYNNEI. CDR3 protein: CASSVRTGELFF. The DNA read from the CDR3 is TGTGCCAGCAGTGTTCGGACCGGGGAG.

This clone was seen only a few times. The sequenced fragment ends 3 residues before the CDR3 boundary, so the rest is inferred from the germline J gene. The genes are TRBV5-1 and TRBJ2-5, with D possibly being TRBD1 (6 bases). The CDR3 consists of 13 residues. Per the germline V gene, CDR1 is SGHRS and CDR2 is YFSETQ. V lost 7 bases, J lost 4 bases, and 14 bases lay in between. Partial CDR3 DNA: TGCGCCAGCGGAACACAGGGCGTAGAGACC. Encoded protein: CASGTQGVET. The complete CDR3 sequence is CASGTQGVETQYF.

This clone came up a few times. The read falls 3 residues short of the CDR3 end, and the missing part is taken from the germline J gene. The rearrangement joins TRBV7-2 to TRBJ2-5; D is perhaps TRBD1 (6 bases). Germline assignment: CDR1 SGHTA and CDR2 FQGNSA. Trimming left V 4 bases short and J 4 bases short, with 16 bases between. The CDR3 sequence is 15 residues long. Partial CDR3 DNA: TGTGCCAGCAGCTCTAGGGACACCTTCCGAGAGACC. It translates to CASSSRDTFRET. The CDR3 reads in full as CASSSRDTFRETQYF. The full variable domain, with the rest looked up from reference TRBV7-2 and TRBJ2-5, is GAGVSQSPSNKVTEKGKDVELRCDPISGHTALYWYRQSLGQGLEFLIYFQGNSAPDKSGLPSDRFSAERTGGSVSTLTIQRTQQEDSAVYLCASSSRDTFRETQYFGPGTRLLVL.

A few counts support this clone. The CDR3 sequence: CASSPYGRGSSYNSPLHF. The sequenced CDR3 bases are TGTGCCAGCAGCCCCTACGGCAGGGGCAGCTCCTATAATTCACCC. This chain connects TRBV7-6 to TRBJ1-6, with a tentative D call TRBD1 (6 bases). The read finishes 3 residues shy of the CDR3 end, and the germline J gene is used to complete it. V was cut by 5 bases and J by 0 bases, with 17 bases left in between. This CDR3 contains 18 residues. Per germline, CDR1 SGHVS and CDR2 FNYEAQ. Filled out from reference TRBV7-6 and TRBJ1-6, the complete variable domain reads GAGVSQSPRYKVTKRGQDVALRCDPISGHVSLYWYRQALGQGPEFLTYFNYEAQQDKSGLPNDRFSAERPEGSISTLTIQRTEQRDSAMYRCASSPYGRGSSYNSPLHFGNGTRLTVT.

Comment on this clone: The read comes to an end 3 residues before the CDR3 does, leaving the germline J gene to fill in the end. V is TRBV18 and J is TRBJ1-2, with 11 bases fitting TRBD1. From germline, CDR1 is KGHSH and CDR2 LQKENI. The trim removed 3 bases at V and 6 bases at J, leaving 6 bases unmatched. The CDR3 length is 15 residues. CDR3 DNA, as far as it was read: TGTGCCAGCTCACCGGGGACAGGGGGAATCGATGGC. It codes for CASSPGTGGIDG. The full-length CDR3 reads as CASSPGTGGIDGYTF.

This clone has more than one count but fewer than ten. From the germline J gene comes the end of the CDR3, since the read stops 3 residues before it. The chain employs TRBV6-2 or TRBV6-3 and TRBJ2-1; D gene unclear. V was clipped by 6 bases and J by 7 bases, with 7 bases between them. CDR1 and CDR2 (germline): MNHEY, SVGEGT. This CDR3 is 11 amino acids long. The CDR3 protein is CASSNLNEQFF. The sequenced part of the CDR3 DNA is TGTGCCAGCAGCAACCTAAATGAG.

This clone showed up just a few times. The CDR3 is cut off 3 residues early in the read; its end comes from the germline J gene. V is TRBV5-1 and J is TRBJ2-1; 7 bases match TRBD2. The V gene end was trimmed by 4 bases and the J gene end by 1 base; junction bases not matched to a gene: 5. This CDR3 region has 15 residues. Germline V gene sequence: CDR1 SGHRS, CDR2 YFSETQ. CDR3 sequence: CASSGGRTSYNEQFF. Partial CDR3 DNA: TGCGCCAGCAGCGGCGGGAGAACATCCTACAATGAG.

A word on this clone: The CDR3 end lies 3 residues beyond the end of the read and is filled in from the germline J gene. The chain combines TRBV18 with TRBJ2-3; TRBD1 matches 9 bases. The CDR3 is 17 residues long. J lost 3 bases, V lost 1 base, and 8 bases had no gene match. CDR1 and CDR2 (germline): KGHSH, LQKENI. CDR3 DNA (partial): TGTGCCAGCTCACCACGTTTAACAGGGGGCTTAACAGATACG. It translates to CASSPRLTGGLTDT. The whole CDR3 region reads CASSPRLTGGLTDTQYF.

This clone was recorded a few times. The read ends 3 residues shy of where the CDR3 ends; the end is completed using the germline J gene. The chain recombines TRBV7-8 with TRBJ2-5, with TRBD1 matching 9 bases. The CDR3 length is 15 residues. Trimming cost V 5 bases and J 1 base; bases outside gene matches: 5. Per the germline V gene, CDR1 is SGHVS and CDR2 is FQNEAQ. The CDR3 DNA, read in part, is TGTGCCAGCAGCCGTCCGGGACAGGGCCAAGAGACC. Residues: CASSRPGQGQET. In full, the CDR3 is CASSRPGQGQETQYF.

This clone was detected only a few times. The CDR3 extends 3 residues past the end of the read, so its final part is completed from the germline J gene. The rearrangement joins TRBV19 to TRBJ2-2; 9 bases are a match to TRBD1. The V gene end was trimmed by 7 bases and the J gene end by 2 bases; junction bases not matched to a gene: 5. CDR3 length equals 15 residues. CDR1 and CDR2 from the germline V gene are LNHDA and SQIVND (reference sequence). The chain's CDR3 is CASTDRGINTGELFF. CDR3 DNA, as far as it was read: TGTGCCAGTACAGACAGGGGGATAAACACCGGGGAG. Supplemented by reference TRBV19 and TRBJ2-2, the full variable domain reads DGGITQSPKYLFRKEGQNVTLSCEQNLNHDAMYWYRQDPGQGLRLIYYSQIVNDFQKGDIAEGYSVSREKKESFPLTVTSAQKNPTAFYLCASTDRGINTGELFFGEGSRLTVL.

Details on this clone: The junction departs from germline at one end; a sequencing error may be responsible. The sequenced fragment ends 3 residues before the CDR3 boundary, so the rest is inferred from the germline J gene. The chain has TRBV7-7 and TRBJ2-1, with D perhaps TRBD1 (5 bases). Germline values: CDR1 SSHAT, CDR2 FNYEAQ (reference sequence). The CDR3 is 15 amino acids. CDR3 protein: CASSQGASPYNEQFF. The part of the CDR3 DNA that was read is TGTGCTAGCAGCCAGGGCGCATCCCCCTACAATGAG.

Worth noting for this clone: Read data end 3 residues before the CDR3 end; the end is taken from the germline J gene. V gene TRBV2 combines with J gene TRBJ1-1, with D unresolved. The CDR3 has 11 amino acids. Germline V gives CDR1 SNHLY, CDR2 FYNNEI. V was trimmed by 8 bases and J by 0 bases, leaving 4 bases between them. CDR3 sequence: CASQVNTEAFF. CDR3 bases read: TGTGCCAGCCAGGTGAACACTGAA.

The CDR3 DNA, read in part, is TGTGCCAGCAGCCCTTGGACAGAATCGACTGAA. It is translated as CASSPWTESTE. The entire CDR3 reads CASSPWTESTEAFF. The chain links TRBV7-9 to TRBJ1-1; D is possibly TRBD1 (6 bases). The read halts 3 residues ahead of the CDR3 end, with the missing end drawn from the germline J gene. The V gene lost 5 bases and the J gene lost 5 bases, with 15 bases spanning the gap. This CDR3 region has 14 residues. Germline CDR1 SEHNR, CDR2 FQNEAQ (reference sequence).

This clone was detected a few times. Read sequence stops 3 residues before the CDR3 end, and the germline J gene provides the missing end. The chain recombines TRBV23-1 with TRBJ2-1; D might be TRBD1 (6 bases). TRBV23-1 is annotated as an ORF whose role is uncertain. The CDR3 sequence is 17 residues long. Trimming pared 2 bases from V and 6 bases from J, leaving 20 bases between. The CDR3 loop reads CASSQGRLQGGGNEQFF. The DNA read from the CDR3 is TGCGCCAGCAGTCAAGGGAGATTACAGGGTGGGGGCAATGAG.

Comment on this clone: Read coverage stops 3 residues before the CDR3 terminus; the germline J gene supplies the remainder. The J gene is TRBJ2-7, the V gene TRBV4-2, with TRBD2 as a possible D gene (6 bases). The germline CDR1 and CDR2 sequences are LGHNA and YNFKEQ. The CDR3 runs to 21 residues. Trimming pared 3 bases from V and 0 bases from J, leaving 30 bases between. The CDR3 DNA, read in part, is TGTGCCAGCAGCCAGCTTAACTGGGCAGGAGGGAGGAAGGGGAGCTCCTACGAG. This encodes CASSQLNWAGGRKGSSYE. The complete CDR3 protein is CASSQLNWAGGRKGSSYEQYF.

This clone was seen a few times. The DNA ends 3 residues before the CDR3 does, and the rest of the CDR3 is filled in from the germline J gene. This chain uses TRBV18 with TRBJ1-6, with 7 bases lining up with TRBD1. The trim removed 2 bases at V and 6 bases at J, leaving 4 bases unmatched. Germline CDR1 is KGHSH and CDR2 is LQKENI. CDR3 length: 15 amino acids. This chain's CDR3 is CASSPTGAINSPLHF. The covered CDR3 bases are TGTGCCAGCTCACCAACAGGGGCAATTAATTCACCC.

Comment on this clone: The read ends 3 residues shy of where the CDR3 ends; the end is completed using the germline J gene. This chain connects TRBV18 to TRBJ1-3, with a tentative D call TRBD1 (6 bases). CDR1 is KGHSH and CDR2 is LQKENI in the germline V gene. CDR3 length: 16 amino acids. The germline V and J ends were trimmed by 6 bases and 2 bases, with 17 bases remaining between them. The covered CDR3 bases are TGTGCCAGCTCTAACCAAAATCAGGGGACTGGAAACACC. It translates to CASSNQNQGTGNT. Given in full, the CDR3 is CASSNQNQGTGNTIYF.

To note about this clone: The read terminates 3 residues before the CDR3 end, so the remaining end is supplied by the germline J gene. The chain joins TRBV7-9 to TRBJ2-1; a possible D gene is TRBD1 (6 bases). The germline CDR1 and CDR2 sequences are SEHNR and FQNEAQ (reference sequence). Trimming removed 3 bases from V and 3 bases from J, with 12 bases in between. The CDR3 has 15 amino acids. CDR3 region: CASSLTQGVYNEQFF. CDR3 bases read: TGTGCCAGCAGCTTGACACAGGGTGTCTACAATGAG.

Partial CDR3 DNA: TGTGCCAGCAGCCAATCGGGCAGGGGCTACGAG. As protein: CASSQSGRGYE. From start to end, the CDR3 is CASSQSGRGYEQYF. The chain joins TRBV5-6 to TRBJ2-7; D is possibly TRBD1 (6 bases). The read terminates 3 residues before the CDR3 end, so the remaining end is supplied by the germline J gene. Trimming pared 4 bases from V and 3 bases from J, leaving 14 bases between. Germline loops: CDR1 SGHDT, CDR2 YYEEEE. The CDR3 consists of 14 residues.

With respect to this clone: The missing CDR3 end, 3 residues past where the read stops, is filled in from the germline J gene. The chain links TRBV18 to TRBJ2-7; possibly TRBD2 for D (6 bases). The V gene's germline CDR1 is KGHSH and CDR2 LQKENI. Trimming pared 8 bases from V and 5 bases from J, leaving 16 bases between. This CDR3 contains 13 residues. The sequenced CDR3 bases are TGTGCCAGCCGACGAGGGACTGAGGACGAG. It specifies CASRRGTEDE. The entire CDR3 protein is CASRRGTEDEQYF. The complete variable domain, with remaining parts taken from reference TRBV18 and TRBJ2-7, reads NAGVMQNPRHLVRRRGQEARLRCSPMKGHSHVYWYRQLPEEGLKFMVYLQKENIIDESGMPKERFSAEFPKEGPSILRIQQVVRGDSAAYFCASRRGTEDEQYFGPGTRLTVT.

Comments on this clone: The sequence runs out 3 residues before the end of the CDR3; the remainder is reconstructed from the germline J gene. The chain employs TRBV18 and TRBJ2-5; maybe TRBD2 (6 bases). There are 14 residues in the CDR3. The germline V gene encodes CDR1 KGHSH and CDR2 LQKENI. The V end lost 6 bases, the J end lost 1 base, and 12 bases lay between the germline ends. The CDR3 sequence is CASSSAGGQETQYF. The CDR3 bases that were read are TGTGCCAGCTCGTCTGCCGGGGGCCAAGAGACC.